Listed below are T cell receptor beta chains from one sample, sequenced in a study of blood T cell repertoires in COVID-19. Here immunoSEQ multiplex PCR was the method, and the copy in TCRdb shows in-frame clones only, minus some. The table shows under 130,000 clones, with roughly 84% occurring only once. The specimen sequenced was peripheral blood. Every receptor here comes from a human donor in a cohort sampled during active COVID-19. CDR3s include the opening cysteine and the closing phenylalanine or tryptophan. D genes are given only for firm matches. Clone size is not always given. Where it is, it says once, few, many or a class for expanded clones.

v_call	j_call	clone_size	d_call	cdr3_aa	cdr3_nt
TRBV3-1/TRBV3-2	TRBJ1-2	-	-	CASSLTSGQGGYTF	TGTGCCAGCAGCCTTACGTCAGGGCAAGGGGGCTACACCTTC
TRBV15	TRBJ2-7	-	TRBD1	CATSPPYPGQGLDF	TGTGCCACCAGCCCGCCCTATCCCGGACAGGGGTTAGATTTT
TRBV9	TRBJ2-7	-	-	CASSVGEARGISEQYF	TGTGCCAGCAGCGTAGGGGAGGCCAGGGGGATTAGCGAGCAGTACTTC
TRBV27	TRBJ1-2	-	TRBD1	CASSTIDRGNYGYTF	TGTGCCAGCAGTACAATCGACAGGGGCAACTATGGCTACACCTTC
TRBV7-9	TRBJ2-1	-	TRBD2	CASSLRGGSVNEQFF	TGTGCCAGCAGCTTACGCGGCGGGAGTGTCAATGAGCAGTTCTTC
TRBV29-1	TRBJ1-1	-	-	CSVCERGNTEAFF	TGCAGCGTTTGTGAAAGGGGGAACACTGAAGCTTTCTTT
TRBV6-5	TRBJ2-1	-	TRBD2	CASSTPGGGQFF	TGTGCCAGCAGTACCCCGGGGGGTGGGCAGTTCTTC
TRBV11-2	TRBJ2-7	-	TRBD2	CATLAANSYEQYF	TGTGCCACACTAGCGGCCAACTCCTACGAGCAGTACTTC
TRBV28	TRBJ1-4	-	-	CASSHGQNEKLFF	TGTGCCAGCAGTCACGGACAAAATGAAAAACTGTTTTTT
TRBV30	TRBJ2-7	many	-	CAWSGGTYEQYF	TGTGCCTGGAGTGGAGGGACCTACGAGCAGTACTTC
TRBV3-1/TRBV3-2	TRBJ2-1	once	-	CASSQGGLKFF	TGTGCCAGCAGCCAAGGGGGACTGAAGTTCTTC
TRBV7-2	TRBJ2-2	-	-	CASRRAGELFF	TGTGCCAGCCGCCGGGCCGGGGAGCTGTTTTTT
TRBV6-1	TRBJ1-5	-	-	CASSEKVGAGISNQPQHF	TGTGCCAGCAGTGAAAAGGTTGGGGCAGGGATCAGCAATCAGCCCCAGCATTTT
TRBV9	TRBJ2-3	-	-	CASSVAPGSSTDTQYF	TGTGCCAGCAGCGTAGCCCCCGGGAGTAGCACAGATACGCAGTATTTT
TRBV7-9	TRBJ1-4	-	-	CASSPQGLNEKLFF	TGTGCCAGCAGCCCTCAGGGCCTTAATGAAAAACTGTTTTTT
TRBV7-9	TRBJ2-7	-	TRBD1	CASSQTGGSYEQYF	TGTGCCAGCAGCCAGACAGGGGGCTCCTACGAGCAGTACTTC
TRBV13	TRBJ2-1	once	TRBD1	CASSLGGKGAPSYNEQFF	TGTGCCAGCAGCTTAGGAGGAAAGGGGGCACCGTCCTACAATGAGCAGTTCTTC
TRBV28	TRBJ2-5	-	-	CASWRVAGTQYF	TGTGCCAGCTGGAGGGTGGCGGGGACCCAGTACTTC
TRBV9	TRBJ2-5	once	-	CASSVGGQQETQYF	TGTGCCAGCAGCGTGGGTGGGCAGCAAGAGACCCAGTACTTC
TRBV5-4	TRBJ1-4	-	-	CASSAVSGGEQNEKLFF	TGTGCCAGCAGCGCAGTTTCGGGGGGGGAGCAAAATGAAAAACTGTTTTTT
TRBV13	TRBJ2-3	once	-	CASSRSTDTQYF	TGTGCCAGCAGCCGGAGCACAGATACGCAGTATTTT
TRBV7-9	TRBJ2-5	-	TRBD2	CASSTLAGGETQYF	TGTGCCAGCAGCACACTAGCGGGCGGGGAGACCCAGTACTTC
TRBV2	TRBJ2-7	few	-	CASRSSVGSYEQYF	TGTGCCAGCAGGAGTAGCGTTGGCTCCTACGAGCAGTACTTC
TRBV7-9	TRBJ1-5	-	TRBD1	CASSLATGGRQPQHF	TGTGCCAGCAGCTTAGCCACAGGGGGCCGGCAGCCCCAGCATTTT
TRBV11-3	TRBJ2-1	-	TRBD1	CASSLGTGGSEQFF	TGTGCCAGCAGCTTAGGGACAGGGGGCAGTGAGCAGTTCTTC
TRBV9	TRBJ2-7	once	TRBD2	CASSVTSGTSYEQYF	TGTGCCAGCAGTGTTACTAGCGGGACGTCCTACGAGCAGTACTTC
TRBV7-6	TRBJ1-6	few	-	CASSLEALDSPLHF	TGTGCCAGCAGCTTAGAAGCGCTAGATTCACCCCTCCACTTT
TRBV6-5	TRBJ1-2	-	-	CASSYRRGTYGYTF	TGTGCCAGCAGTTACCGGAGGGGTACCTATGGCTACACCTTC
TRBV5-4	TRBJ2-1	-	TRBD2	CASSSAKSGSVNEQFF	TGTGCCAGCAGCTCCGCGAAGAGCGGGAGCGTCAATGAGCAGTTCTTC
TRBV19	TRBJ1-2	few	TRBD1	CASSINYDRGYGYTF	TGTGCCAGTAGTATCAACTATGACAGGGGGTATGGCTACACCTTC
TRBV6-5	TRBJ2-3	-	-	CASRTSLTDTQYF	TGTGCCAGCAGAACTAGCCTCACAGATACGCAGTATTTT
TRBV7-3	TRBJ1-1	-	-	CASSLRRGGTEAFF	TGTGCCAGCAGCTTAAGGCGCGGGGGCACTGAAGCTTTCTTT
TRBV5-6	TRBJ2-5	once	-	CASSLGSFGKTQYF	TGTGCCAGCAGCCTCGGTAGCTTCGGCAAGACCCAGTACTTC
TRBV7-3	TRBJ2-1	-	TRBD2	CASSLGTSGYNEQFF	TGTGCCAGCAGCTTAGGGACTAGCGGATACAATGAGCAGTTCTTC
TRBV7-2	TRBJ1-1	-	-	CASSLVRAYTEAFF	TGTGCCAGCAGCTTAGTCAGGGCCTACACTGAAGCTTTCTTT
TRBV6-2/TRBV6-3	TRBJ1-1	once	TRBD1	CASSKGQYTEAFF	TGTGCCAGCAGTAAGGGACAGTACACTGAAGCTTTCTTT
TRBV3-1/TRBV3-2	TRBJ2-2	-	-	CASSQDLTGELFF	TGTGCCAGCAGCCAAGATCTAACCGGGGAGCTGTTTTTT